The clone carrying this T cell receptor (beta chain) has only a few counts. TCRdb re-called the 5' RACE reads with MiXCR, one entry per CDR3 protein. Here the sample spans about 360,000 distinct CDR3 sequences, around 20% being singletons. This record belongs to a study of CD8 T cells in ankylosing spondylitis. CDR1 is SEHNR, CDR2 FQNEAQ, per germline (reference sequence). This CDR3 contains 14 residues. The junction had 6 bases not matched to a gene; V was cut back by 5 bases and J by 6 bases. The sample consisted of blood, either unsorted or a sorted T cell fraction (not recorded which). This receptor was taken from a male donor with ankylosing spondylitis or in good health (not recorded which). The chain couples TRBV7-9 to TRBJ2-1; TRBD2 agrees at 8 bases. The CDR3 here is CASSPPGGANEQFF. DNA for the CDR3: TGTGCCAGCAGCCCCCCGGGGGGGGCCAATGAGCAGTTCTTC.